These 13 T cell receptor beta chains were all obtained from the same sample, sequenced in a study of cytomegalovirus exposure and HLA in healthy donors. Sequencing used immunoSEQ multiplex PCR; TCRdb keeps in-frame clones, though not all of them. The data contain about 190,000 clones, approximately 85% of them singletons. Sequencing was performed on PBMCs. The source of these receptors is a woman younger than 30 in good health and CMV-seronegative.

The chain has TRBV4-1 and TRBJ1-2; TRBD1 matches at 8 bases. CDR1 and CDR2 from the germline V gene are MGHRA and YSYEKL. This CDR3 is built from 16 residues. J gave up 4 bases and V 2 bases, and 9 bases lay outside the gene matches. The CDR3 DNA is TGCGCCAGCAGCCAACCAGGACAGGGACGGGGCTATGGCTACACCTTC. This gives the protein CASSQPGQGRGYGYTF.

The gene calls are TRBV11-2 and TRBJ2-7, with D perhaps matching TRBD2 (6 bases). This CDR3 has 14 amino acids. V lost 3 bases, J lost 2 bases, and 11 bases lay in between. Germline V lookup: CDR1 SGHAT, CDR2 FQNNGV. CDR3 in DNA: TGTGCCAGCAGCTTCGGAGGGTATGCCTACGAGCAGTACTTC. It yields the protein CASSFGGYAYEQYF. The whole variable domain, remainder taken from reference TRBV11-2 and TRBJ2-7, is EAGVAQSPRYKIIEKRQSVAFWCNPISGHATLYWYQQILGQGPKLLIQFQNNGVVDDSQLPKDRFSAERLKGVDSTLKIQPAKLEDSAVYLCASSFGGYAYEQYFGPGTRLTVT.

The rearrangement links TRBV7-2 to TRBJ2-5; TRBD2 matches at 9 bases. J was trimmed by 4 bases and V by 2 bases; bases with no gene match: 8. Germline loops: CDR1 SGHTA, CDR2 FQGNSA. This CDR3 contains 16 residues. The CDR3 DNA follows: TGTGCCAGCAGCTTACCTCGGCGGGGGGGCCGAGAGACCCAGTACTTC. Translated: CASSLPRRGGRETQYF.

This sequence joins TRBV7-2 and TRBJ2-3; D not resolved. The V end lost 1 base, the J end lost 0 bases, and 8 bases lay between the germline ends. The CDR3 loop spans 15 amino acids. Germline lookup yields CDR1 SGHTA and CDR2 FQGNSA. The CDR3 region has the DNA TGTGCCAGCAGCTTAGGCCTTACTAGCACAGATACGCAGTATTTT. Translated: CASSLGLTSTDTQYF. Full variable domain (rest looked up from reference TRBV7-2 and TRBJ2-3): GAGVSQSPSNKVTEKGKDVELRCDPISGHTALYWYRQSLGQGLEFLIYFQGNSAPDKSGLPSDRFSAERTGGSVSTLTIQRTQQEDSAVYLCASSLGLTSTDTQYFGPGTRLTVL.

This clone was observed a single time. This chain links TRBV7-2 with TRBJ2-3; 11 bases are shared with TRBD2. Germline CDR1 SGHTA, CDR2 FQGNSA. The CDR3 totals 15 residues. J gave up 6 bases and V 3 bases, and 5 bases lay outside the gene matches. The CDR3 nucleotides read TGTGCCAGCAGCTTTCCGACTAGCGGGGCTGATACGCAGTATTTT. Protein: CASSFPTSGADTQYF.

The V and J genes are TRBV19 and TRBJ1-2, with 7 bases lining up with TRBD1. Trimming cost V 7 bases and J 1 base; bases outside gene matches: 3. Germline CDR1 LNHDA, CDR2 SQIVND (reference sequence). The CDR3 runs 13 residues. This chain's CDR3 is CASNDRDNYGYTF. CDR3 DNA: TGTGCCAGTAACGACAGGGATAACTATGGCTACACCTTC.

This clone has only one observation. J is TRBJ1-4 and V is TRBV6-1, with TRBD1 matching over 9 bases. V was pared by 1 base and J by 7 bases, with 1 base of the junction left unmatched. Germline V lookup: CDR1 MNHNS, CDR2 SASEGT. This CDR3 has 14 amino acids. The CDR3 here is CASSEGTGVEKLFF. CDR3 DNA: TGTGCCAGCAGTGAAGGGACAGGGGTTGAAAAACTGTTTTTT.

This clone showed up just once. V gene TRBV7-8 combines with J gene TRBJ1-2; TRBD1 matches at 7 bases. This CDR3 region has 15 residues. CDR1 and CDR2 from the germline V gene are SGHVS and FQNEAQ. Trimming at V came to 5 bases and at J to 5 bases, leaving 11 bases not matched to a gene. In nucleotides, the CDR3 is TGTGCCAGCAGCGCGGGACAGCCTTCGTTGTATGGCTACACCTTC. Translating it yields CASSAGQPSLYGYTF.

The V and J genes are TRBV15 and TRBJ1-2; weak D call: TRBD1 (5 bases). V shed 1 base and J shed 8 bases, with 14 bases lying between them. CDR3 length: 14 amino acids. CDR1 LNHNV and CDR2 YYDKDF come from the germline V gene (reference sequence). Written as DNA, the CDR3 is TGTGCCACCAGCAGAGTTCCGACAGCCGAAGGCTACACCTTC. Protein: CATSRVPTAEGYTF.

The CDR3 nucleotides read TGTGCCAGCATTACGGGGGTAGGGCCCTATGGCTACACCTTC. As protein: CASITGVGPYGYTF. The chain uses TRBV6-1 and TRBJ1-2; tentatively, D is TRBD1 (5 bases). The CDR3 covers 14 residues. Per germline, CDR1 MNHNS and CDR2 SASEGT. Trimming stripped 7 bases from V and 4 bases from J, with 16 bases between.

This chain connects TRBV13 to TRBJ2-5, with TRBD2 matching 9 bases. V lost 3 bases to trimming and J lost 1 base; unmatched junction nucleotides: 6. The V gene's germline CDR1 is PRHDT and CDR2 FYEKMQ (reference sequence). The CDR3 is 16 amino acids. As DNA, the CDR3 is TGTGCCAGCAGCTTCTGGCTAGCGGGAACCCAAGAGACCCAGTACTTC. This codes for CASSFWLAGTQETQYF.

The genes are TRBV5-1 and TRBJ2-7; tentatively, D is TRBD2 (6 bases). Trimming stripped 4 bases from V and 2 bases from J, with 22 bases between. Germline V gene lookup returns CDR1 SGHRS and CDR2 YFSETQ. The CDR3 contains 17 residues. As DNA, the CDR3 is TGCGCCAGCAGCCCCATCCGGGGGAGGACTCCTGCCTACGAGCAGTACTTC. The encoded protein is CASSPIRGRTPAYEQYF.

This clone was counted a few times. The gene calls are TRBV9 and TRBJ2-2; no firm D call. The germline V gene encodes CDR1 SGDLS and CDR2 YYNGEE. This CDR3 is 13 amino acids long. V gave up 3 bases and J gave up 1 base, with 4 bases separating them. The CDR3 loop is CASSARNTGELFF. CDR3 in DNA: TGTGCCAGCAGCGCCAGGAACACCGGGGAGCTGTTTTTT.